The rows below give T cell receptor beta chains drawn from one sample of a study of blood T cells in healthy people across ages. TCRdb reanalysed the 5' RACE reads using MiXCR and keeps one entry per CDR3 protein. The sample carries around 1,600,000 distinct CDR3 sequences, roughly two fifths recorded once. Sequencing used blood. Receptors originate from a woman aged 18-29 years in good health. Each CDR3 is given with its conserved first and last residue. The D gene is left open where the match is weak. Where a row states a size, it is once, few, many or the class of an expanded clone; other rows omit it.

CDR3 protein: CASSPGTGLGYEQYF
CDR3 DNA: TGTGCCAGCAGTCCAGGGACAGGCTTAGGCTACGAGCAGTACTTC
J gene: TRBJ2-7
clone size: few
D gene: TRBD1
V gene: TRBV12-3/TRBV12-4
CDR3 length: 15

CDR3 protein: CASSVRDGDSYEQYF
CDR3 DNA: TGTGCCAGCAGTGTACGGGACGGTGACTCCTACGAGCAGTACTTC
J gene: TRBJ2-7
clone size: NA
D gene: NA
V gene: TRBV6-1
CDR3 length: 15

CDR3 protein: CASSQEAGGSYNEQFF
CDR3 DNA: TGCGCCAGCAGCCAAGAAGCGGGAGGGTCATACAATGAGCAGTTCTTC
J gene: TRBJ2-1
clone size: many
D gene: TRBD2
V gene: TRBV4-3
CDR3 length: 16

CDR3 protein: CASSQDPLAAPYNEQFF
CDR3 DNA: TGCGCCAGCAGCCAAGATCCCTTAGCGGCGCCCTACAATGAGCAGTTCTTC
J gene: TRBJ2-1
clone size: NA
D gene: NA
V gene: TRBV4-1
CDR3 length: 17

CDR3 protein: CASSPQGTGLKKAGQPQHF
CDR3 DNA: TGTGCCAGCAGCCCACAAGGGACAGGCCTAAAGAAGGCGGGTCAGCCCCAGCATTTT
J gene: TRBJ1-5
clone size: NA
D gene: TRBD1
V gene: TRBV7-6
CDR3 length: 19

CDR3 protein: CATSRDLGLDYGYTF
CDR3 DNA: TGTGCCACCAGCAGAGATCTAGGGTTGGACTATGGCTACACCTTC
J gene: TRBJ1-2
clone size: NA
D gene: NA
V gene: TRBV15
CDR3 length: 15

CDR3 protein: CSVEIGDQPQHF
CDR3 DNA: TGCAGCGTTGAAATCGGAGATCAGCCCCAGCATTTT
J gene: TRBJ1-5
clone size: NA
D gene: NA
V gene: TRBV29-1
CDR3 length: 12

CDR3 protein: CASSPRSGGAPNEQFF
CDR3 DNA: TGTGCCAGCTCACCACGAAGCGGGGGTGCCCCCAATGAGCAGTTCTTC
J gene: TRBJ2-1
clone size: NA
D gene: TRBD2
V gene: TRBV18
CDR3 length: 16

CDR3 protein: CASSQDGTGWNEKLFF
CDR3 DNA: TGCGCCAGCAGCCAAGATGGGACAGGGTGGAATGAAAAACTGTTTTTT
J gene: TRBJ1-4
clone size: NA
D gene: TRBD1
V gene: TRBV4-3
CDR3 length: 16

CDR3 protein: CASSLQVLNTEAFF
CDR3 DNA: TGTGCCAGCAGTTTACAGGTCCTGAACACTGAAGCTTTCTTT
J gene: TRBJ1-1
clone size: NA
D gene: NA
V gene: TRBV12-3/TRBV12-4
CDR3 length: 14

CDR3 protein: CASSLRALGAGADTQYF
CDR3 DNA: TGTGCCAGCAGCTTAAGGGCGCTCGGGGCGGGAGCAGATACGCAGTATTTT
J gene: TRBJ2-3
clone size: NA
D gene: TRBD2
V gene: TRBV7-2
CDR3 length: 17

CDR3 protein: CSAPGWGPGYTF
CDR3 DNA: TGCAGTGCACCCGGGTGGGGGCCGGGCTACACCTTC
J gene: TRBJ1-2
clone size: few
D gene: NA
V gene: TRBV20-1
CDR3 length: 12

CDR3 protein: CASSPGDRGYENTIYF
CDR3 DNA: TGTGCCAGCAGCCCCGGGGACAGGGGGTATGAAAACACCATATATTTT
J gene: TRBJ1-3
clone size: NA
D gene: TRBD1
V gene: TRBV7-9
CDR3 length: 16

CDR3 protein: CSAARTEAFF
CDR3 DNA: TGCAGCGCTGCCAGGACTGAAGCTTTCTTT
J gene: TRBJ1-1
clone size: NA
D gene: NA
V gene: TRBV29-1
CDR3 length: 10

CDR3 protein: CASSFSGIEQYF
CDR3 DNA: TGTGCCAGCAGTTTCTCTGGGATCGAGCAGTACTTC
J gene: TRBJ2-7
clone size: NA
D gene: NA
V gene: TRBV27
CDR3 length: 12

CDR3 protein: CASNDDGRISYNEQFF
CDR3 DNA: TGTGCCAGCAACGACGATGGTCGGATCTCCTACAATGAGCAGTTCTTC
J gene: TRBJ2-1
clone size: NA
D gene: NA
V gene: TRBV7-9
CDR3 length: 16

CDR3 protein: CASNQGTSGSTDTQYF
CDR3 DNA: TGCGCCAGCAACCAGGGGACTAGCGGAAGCACAGATACGCAGTATTTT
J gene: TRBJ2-3
clone size: NA
D gene: TRBD2
V gene: TRBV4-3
CDR3 length: 16

CDR3 protein: CASRHRDKSYEQYF
CDR3 DNA: TGTGCCAGCAGACACCGGGACAAATCCTACGAGCAGTACTTC
J gene: TRBJ2-7
clone size: few
D gene: NA
V gene: TRBV11-1
CDR3 length: 14

CDR3 protein: CASRAGTGGTEAFF
CDR3 DNA: TGTGCCAGCAGGGCCGGGACAGGGGGCACTGAAGCTTTCTTT
J gene: TRBJ1-1
clone size: NA
D gene: TRBD1
V gene: TRBV2
CDR3 length: 14

CDR3 protein: CASSRRTYGYTF
CDR3 DNA: TGTGCCAGCAGCCGGCGGACCTATGGCTACACCTTC
J gene: TRBJ1-2
clone size: NA
D gene: NA
V gene: TRBV3-1
CDR3 length: 12

CDR3 protein: CASSQGPRLSNYGYTF
CDR3 DNA: TGTGCCAGCAGCCAAGGCCCCAGACTTTCTAACTATGGCTACACCTTC
J gene: TRBJ1-2
clone size: few
D gene: NA
V gene: TRBV3-1
CDR3 length: 16

CDR3 protein: CASSLALYWQGGQPQHF
CDR3 DNA: TGTGCCAGCAGCTTAGCGCTTTATTGGCAGGGGGGGCAGCCCCAGCATTTT
J gene: TRBJ1-5
clone size: few
D gene: TRBD1
V gene: TRBV7-2
CDR3 length: 17

CDR3 protein: CASSRLEAVMDSPLHF
CDR3 DNA: TGTGCCAGCAGCAGACTGGAGGCGGTGATGGATTCACCCCTCCACTTT
J gene: TRBJ1-6
clone size: NA
D gene: NA
V gene: TRBV14
CDR3 length: 16

CDR3 protein: CASSQVNQPQHF
CDR3 DNA: TGTGCCAGCAGCCAGGTAAATCAGCCCCAGCATTTT
J gene: TRBJ1-5
clone size: NA
D gene: NA
V gene: TRBV3-1
CDR3 length: 12

CDR3 protein: CSVGEVYANYGYTF
CDR3 DNA: TGCAGCGTTGGTGAGGTCTATGCTAACTATGGCTACACCTTC
J gene: TRBJ1-2
clone size: NA
D gene: NA
V gene: TRBV29-1
CDR3 length: 14

CDR3 protein: CASSQNSMYNEQFF
CDR3 DNA: TGTGCCAGCAGCCAGAACTCTATGTACAATGAGCAGTTCTTC
J gene: TRBJ2-1
clone size: few
D gene: NA
V gene: TRBV3-1
CDR3 length: 14

CDR3 protein: CSARPGTIYNEQFF
CDR3 DNA: TGCAGTGCTAGACCCGGGACGATCTACAATGAGCAGTTCTTC
J gene: TRBJ2-1
clone size: once
D gene: NA
V gene: TRBV20-1
CDR3 length: 14

CDR3 protein: CASTETRISYEQYF
CDR3 DNA: TGTGCCAGCACCGAGACCCGGATCTCCTACGAGCAGTACTTC
J gene: TRBJ2-7
clone size: few
D gene: NA
V gene: TRBV6-2/TRBV6-3
CDR3 length: 14

CDR3 protein: CASSRLSGTSLDNEQFF
CDR3 DNA: TGTGCCAGCAGCCGTTTATCCGGGACTAGTCTCGACAATGAGCAGTTCTTC
J gene: TRBJ2-1
clone size: NA
D gene: TRBD2
V gene: TRBV3-1
CDR3 length: 17

CDR3 protein: CASSSRLAGVLVYNEQFF
CDR3 DNA: TGTGCCAGCAGCTCACGACTAGCGGGAGTGTTGGTGTACAATGAGCAGTTCTTC
J gene: TRBJ2-1
clone size: NA
D gene: TRBD2
V gene: TRBV7-2
CDR3 length: 18

CDR3 protein: CSARGTGVGYGYTF
CDR3 DNA: TGCAGTGCTAGGGGGACAGGCGTTGGGTATGGCTACACCTTC
J gene: TRBJ1-2
clone size: NA
D gene: TRBD1
V gene: TRBV20-1
CDR3 length: 14

CDR3 protein: CSAKDLERVLADTQYF
CDR3 DNA: TGCAGTGCAAAGGACCTGGAGCGGGTACTTGCGGATACGCAGTATTTT
J gene: TRBJ2-3
clone size: NA
D gene: NA
V gene: TRBV20-1
CDR3 length: 16

CDR3 protein: CASSLAREGTQYF
CDR3 DNA: TGTGCCAGCAGCTTAGCCAGGGAAGGTACGCAGTATTTT
J gene: TRBJ2-3
clone size: NA
D gene: NA
V gene: TRBV7-3
CDR3 length: 13

CDR3 protein: CATSRGETVTQPQHF
CDR3 DNA: TGTGCCACCAGCAGAGGCGAGACAGTTACTCAGCCCCAGCATTTT
J gene: TRBJ1-5
clone size: NA
D gene: NA
V gene: TRBV15
CDR3 length: 15

CDR3 protein: CASSALRESYEQYF
CDR3 DNA: TGTGCCAGCAGTGCCTTAAGGGAGTCCTACGAGCAGTACTTC
J gene: TRBJ2-7
clone size: NA
D gene: NA
V gene: TRBV2
CDR3 length: 14

CDR3 protein: CASSQEDERNLGEQFF
CDR3 DNA: TGTGCCAGCAGCCAAGAAGATGAGCGGAACCTGGGTGAGCAGTTCTTC
J gene: TRBJ2-1
clone size: NA
D gene: NA
V gene: TRBV4-2
CDR3 length: 16

CDR3 protein: CASAGGSYEQFF
CDR3 DNA: TGTGCCAGCGCCGGCGGCAGCTATGAGCAGTTCTTC
J gene: TRBJ2-1
clone size: few
D gene: NA
V gene: TRBV6-5
CDR3 length: 12

CDR3 protein: CATSGRGGSGELFF
CDR3 DNA: TGTGCCACCAGTGGTCGCGGGGGGTCCGGGGAGCTGTTTTTT
J gene: TRBJ2-2
clone size: few
D gene: TRBD2
V gene: TRBV15
CDR3 length: 14

CDR3 protein: CASLRRGSNYGYTF
CDR3 DNA: TGTGCCTCCCTACGACGGGGTTCTAACTATGGCTACACCTTC
J gene: TRBJ1-2
clone size: NA
D gene: NA
V gene: TRBV30
CDR3 length: 14

CDR3 protein: CASSLLSDSPLHF
CDR3 DNA: TGTGCCAGCAGCTTACTGTCAGATTCACCCCTCCACTTT
J gene: TRBJ1-6
clone size: NA
D gene: NA
V gene: TRBV11-2
CDR3 length: 13

CDR3 protein: CASSQDLQASTDTQYF
CDR3 DNA: TGTGCCAGCAGCCAAGATCTGCAAGCCTCCACAGATACGCAGTATTTT
J gene: TRBJ2-3
clone size: NA
D gene: NA
V gene: TRBV3-1
CDR3 length: 16

CDR3 protein: CASRDGGYNEQYF
CDR3 DNA: TGTGCCAGCAGGGACGGGGGCTACAATGAGCAGTACTTC
J gene: TRBJ2-7
clone size: NA
D gene: NA
V gene: TRBV25-1
CDR3 length: 13

CDR3 protein: CASSHGEYTGELFF
CDR3 DNA: TGCGCCAGCAGCCACGGGGAGTACACCGGGGAGCTGTTTTTT
J gene: TRBJ2-2
clone size: NA
D gene: NA
V gene: TRBV4-1
CDR3 length: 14

CDR3 protein: CASNLRNTEAFF
CDR3 DNA: TGTGCCAGCAACCTTCGGAACACTGAAGCTTTCTTT
J gene: TRBJ1-1
clone size: NA
D gene: NA
V gene: TRBV2
CDR3 length: 12

CDR3 protein: CSARETGWTYNEQFF
CDR3 DNA: TGCAGTGCTAGAGAGACCGGGTGGACTTACAATGAGCAGTTCTTC
J gene: TRBJ2-1
clone size: few
D gene: NA
V gene: TRBV20-1
CDR3 length: 15

CDR3 protein: CASRPGHLNTEAFF
CDR3 DNA: TGTGCCAGCAGGCCGGGACACCTGAACACTGAAGCTTTCTTT
J gene: TRBJ1-1
clone size: few
D gene: NA
V gene: TRBV11-2
CDR3 length: 14

CDR3 protein: CASSDRTSTDTQYF
CDR3 DNA: TGTGCCAGCAGTGACAGGACTAGCACAGATACGCAGTATTTT
J gene: TRBJ2-3
clone size: few
D gene: NA
V gene: TRBV2
CDR3 length: 14

CDR3 protein: CASSYQDRYSNQPQHF
CDR3 DNA: TGTGCCAGCAGTTATCAGGACAGATATAGCAATCAGCCCCAGCATTTT
J gene: TRBJ1-5
clone size: few
D gene: NA
V gene: TRBV6-2/TRBV6-3
CDR3 length: 16

CDR3 protein: CASSQNRETHNSPLHF
CDR3 DNA: TGCGCCAGCAGCCAAAACAGGGAAACCCATAATTCACCCCTCCACTTT
J gene: TRBJ1-6
clone size: NA
D gene: NA
V gene: TRBV4-1
CDR3 length: 16

CDR3 protein: CSVVRGSDTEAFF
CDR3 DNA: TGCAGCGTTGTTAGAGGTTCTGACACTGAAGCTTTCTTT
J gene: TRBJ1-1
clone size: NA
D gene: NA
V gene: TRBV29-1
CDR3 length: 13

CDR3 protein: CSVRTHSYEQYF
CDR3 DNA: TGCAGCGTTAGGACTCATTCCTACGAGCAGTACTTC
J gene: TRBJ2-7
clone size: NA
D gene: NA
V gene: TRBV29-1
CDR3 length: 12

CDR3 protein: CASSWPGDSYGYTF
CDR3 DNA: TGCGCCAGCAGCTGGCCGGGGGATAGCTATGGCTACACCTTC
J gene: TRBJ1-2
clone size: NA
D gene: NA
V gene: TRBV5-1
CDR3 length: 14